These T cell receptor beta chains were read from a single sample in a study of blood T cell repertoires in COVID-19. Sequencing was performed with immunoSEQ multiplex PCR; in TCRdb, only in-frame clones are kept and a portion is missing. Found here are about 110,000 clones, 75% to 85% of them singletons; the top ten hold around 6.2%. The sequenced sample was peripheral blood. These receptors were obtained from a man of 80 years or more with COVID-19, enrolled during active disease. The CDR3 runs from the conserved cysteine through the conserved F or W. D genes are given only for firm matches. Some rows mark clone size as missing; the rest say once, few, many or name a class of expanded clone.

D: NA
V: TRBV24-1
J: TRBJ2-5
size: NA
DNA: TGTGCCACCAGTGAGGCCCGCCGGGGGGAGACCCAGTACTTC
CDR3: CATSEARRGETQYF

D: NA
V: TRBV29-1
J: TRBJ2-2
size: NA
DNA: TGCAGCCTCTTTCCCCGGGAACCCGGGTCAAACACCGGGGAGCTGTTTTTT
CDR3: CSLFPREPGSNTGELFF

D: TRBD1
V: TRBV27
J: TRBJ2-2
size: NA
DNA: TGTGCCAGCAGTTCCCGGGACAGGGGACGGACCGGGGAGCTGTTTTTT
CDR3: CASSSRDRGRTGELFF

D: TRBD1
V: TRBV7-9
J: TRBJ2-7
size: NA
DNA: TGTGCCAGCAGCTTGGGTTCAGGGGGCGGTTCCTACGAGCAGTACTTC
CDR3: CASSLGSGGGSYEQYF

D: TRBD1
V: TRBV9
J: TRBJ2-5
size: NA
DNA: TGTGCCAGCAGCGTGACAGGGCGGCAAGAGACCCAGTACTTC
CDR3: CASSVTGRQETQYF

D: TRBD1
V: TRBV12-3/TRBV12-4
J: TRBJ2-5
size: NA
DNA: TGTGCCAGCAGCCTAACAGGGGGTTTGTACTTC
CDR3: CASSLTGGLYF

D: TRBD2
V: TRBV18
J: TRBJ2-3
size: NA
DNA: TGTGCCAGCTCACCAGGACTAGCGGGGGGCACAGATACGCAGTATTTT
CDR3: CASSPGLAGGTDTQYF

D: TRBD2
V: TRBV6-2/TRBV6-3
J: TRBJ2-2
size: NA
DNA: TGTGCCAGCAGTTACACGGCTAGCGGGCGCACCGGGGAGCTGTTTTTT
CDR3: CASSYTASGRTGELFF

D: TRBD1
V: TRBV5-5
J: TRBJ1-5
size: NA
DNA: TGTGCCAGCAGCTTGGGCCTAACAGGGGATCAGCCCCAGCATTTT
CDR3: CASSLGLTGDQPQHF

D: TRBD1
V: TRBV2
J: TRBJ1-6
size: NA
DNA: TGTGCCAGCCAGGGGGACAGAGGGTCACCCCTCCACTTT
CDR3: CASQGDRGSPLHF

D: NA
V: TRBV6-1
J: TRBJ2-1
size: NA
DNA: TGTGCCAGCAGTGAAGCGAGGGGGACGCAGGAGTTCTTC
CDR3: CASSEARGTQEFF

D: NA
V: TRBV15
J: TRBJ2-7
size: NA
DNA: TGTGCCACCAGCACCGGGGTAAAGTACGAGCAGTACTTC
CDR3: CATSTGVKYEQYF

D: NA
V: TRBV5-8
J: TRBJ1-5
size: few
DNA: TGTGCCAGCAGCTTGGGGGAGGGCAGATCTCAGCCCCAGCATTTT
CDR3: CASSLGEGRSQPQHF

D: NA
V: TRBV11-2
J: TRBJ2-1
size: NA
DNA: TGTGCCAGCAGCTTAGGCCAGAACAATGAGCAGTTCTTC
CDR3: CASSLGQNNEQFF

D: TRBD2
V: TRBV5-6
J: TRBJ2-3
size: NA
DNA: TGTGCCAGCAGCCTATGGAGCGGGGTAGCGGGAGGCCTAAGAGATACGCAGTATTTT
CDR3: CASSLWSGVAGGLRDTQYF

D: NA
V: TRBV5-4
J: TRBJ2-3
size: once
DNA: TGTGCCAGCAGCTTGTCTCGGGGGGCTGGGTCAGATACGCAGTATTTT
CDR3: CASSLSRGAGSDTQYF

D: NA
V: TRBV18
J: TRBJ2-2
size: NA
DNA: TGTGCCAGCTCACCACCTCGAGCTGAATCCGCCGGGGAGCTGTTTTTT
CDR3: CASSPPRAESAGELFF

D: NA
V: TRBV28
J: TRBJ2-1
size: NA
DNA: TGTGCCAGCAAGGAGCAGACTACCCGCAATGAGCAGTTCTTC
CDR3: CASKEQTTRNEQFF

D: TRBD1
V: TRBV10-1
J: TRBJ1-1
size: NA
DNA: TGCGCCAGCAGTGACCACACAGGGGACACTGAAGCTTTCTTT
CDR3: CASSDHTGDTEAFF

D: NA
V: TRBV29-1
J: TRBJ1-2
size: few
DNA: TGCAGCGCAGTTGCGGGGGACATCGCCTATGGCTACACCTTC
CDR3: CSAVAGDIAYGYTF

D: TRBD2
V: TRBV4-3
J: TRBJ2-7
size: once
DNA: TGCGCCAGCAGCCAAGATTGGGCGGGAGCGGTCTACGAGCAGTACTTC
CDR3: CASSQDWAGAVYEQYF

D: NA
V: TRBV19
J: TRBJ1-5
size: many
DNA: TGTGCCAGTAGTATAGTGCGTAACCAGCCCCAGCATTTT
CDR3: CASSIVRNQPQHF

D: TRBD2
V: TRBV2
J: TRBJ2-5
size: NA
DNA: TGTGCCAGCAGCGGGACTAGCGGGAGTGGGGAGACCCAGTACTTC
CDR3: CASSGTSGSGETQYF

D: TRBD1
V: TRBV30
J: TRBJ1-2
size: NA
DNA: TGTGCCTGGAGTGTAACAGGGGGTTCTAACTATGGCTACACCTTC
CDR3: CAWSVTGGSNYGYTF

D: TRBD1
V: TRBV7-9
J: TRBJ1-3
size: few
DNA: TGTGCCAGCAGCCCCCCCGGACAGGGGGCAGGAAACACCATATATTTT
CDR3: CASSPPGQGAGNTIYF

D: NA
V: TRBV14
J: TRBJ2-6
size: NA
DNA: TGTGCCAGCAGCCAAGCGGCAGGGAACTCTGGGGCCAACGTCCTGACTTTC
CDR3: CASSQAAGNSGANVLTF

D: NA
V: TRBV7-2
J: TRBJ2-7
size: NA
DNA: TGTGCCAGCAGCTTAGGAGGGACACAGACCTACGAGCAGTACTTC
CDR3: CASSLGGTQTYEQYF

D: NA
V: TRBV24-1
J: TRBJ1-4
size: once
DNA: TGTGCCACCAGTCCAGGGCTGGGGGAAAAACTGTTTTTT
CDR3: CATSPGLGEKLFF

D: NA
V: TRBV2
J: TRBJ1-5
size: NA
DNA: TGTGCCAGCAGGCAGGGGCATAGCAATCAGCCCCAGCATTTT
CDR3: CASRQGHSNQPQHF